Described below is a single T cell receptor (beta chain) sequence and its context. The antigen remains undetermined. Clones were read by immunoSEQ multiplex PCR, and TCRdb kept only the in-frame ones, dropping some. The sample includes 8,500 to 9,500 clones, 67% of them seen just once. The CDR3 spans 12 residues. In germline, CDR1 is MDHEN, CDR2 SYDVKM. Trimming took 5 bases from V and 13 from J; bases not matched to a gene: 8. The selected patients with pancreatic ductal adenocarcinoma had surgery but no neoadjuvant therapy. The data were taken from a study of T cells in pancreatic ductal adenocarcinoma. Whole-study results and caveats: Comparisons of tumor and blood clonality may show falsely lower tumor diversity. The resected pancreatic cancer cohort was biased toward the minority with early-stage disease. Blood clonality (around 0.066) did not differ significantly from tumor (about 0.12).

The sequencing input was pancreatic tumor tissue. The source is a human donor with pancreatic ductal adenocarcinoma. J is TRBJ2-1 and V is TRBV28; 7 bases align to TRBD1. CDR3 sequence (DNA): TGTGCCAGCAGTACTCAAACAGGGGTTCAGTTCTTC. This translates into CASSTQTGVQFF.